A selection of T cell receptor beta chains follows, all from one sample in a study of human T cells and chemical hapten exposure. TCRdb analysed the RACE reads with MiXCR anew, one entry per CDR3 protein. There are more than 85,000 distinct CDR3 sequences in the sample; 30% to 35% occur only once, and roughly 2.6% lies in the top ten. The sequencing here drew on whole blood, taken in connection with sensitization to the hapten diphenylcyclopropenone (DPC). These receptors all stem from a man in his forties or fifties with alopecia areata. Some clones in this sample may be carry-over from other donors' samples. Each CDR3 is given with its conserved first and last residue. Fields, in order: J gene, D gene, clone size, V gene, CDR3 DNA, CDR3 protein. A D gene is named only where the DNA matches it firmly. Size is stated for part of the rows, as once, few or many counts, or as a class when the clone is expanded.

TRBJ2-7 . few TRBV28 TGTGCCAGCGGTCAGGGCGGTGTCTACGAGCAGTACTTC CASGQGGVYEQYF
TRBJ1-6 . few TRBV7-2 TGTGCCAGCAGCTTAAGACTGAGAAATTCACCCCTCCACTTT CASSLRLRNSPLHF
TRBJ1-1 TRBD1 few TRBV2 TGTGCCAGCAATCCTACGGGGACAGGGAACACTGAAGCTTTCTTT CASNPTGTGNTEAFF
TRBJ2-3 . few TRBV6-5 TGTGCCAGCAGTACGACTCGCCTGCCTACAGATACGCAGTATTTT CASSTTRLPTDTQYF
TRBJ1-1 . . TRBV21-1 TGTGCCAGCATAATAGGACAGACAACTATGAACACTGAAGCTTTCTTT CASIIGQTTMNTEAFF
TRBJ1-5 . . TRBV28 TGTGCCAGCAGTTTAGTCGGGCAGGGAAATCAGCCCCAGCATTTT CASSLVGQGNQPQHF
TRBJ2-4 . . TRBV5-6 TGTGCCAGCAGCTTGTCGGGGGTCGAGCTTCAGTACTTC CASSLSGVELQYF
TRBJ2-1 . few TRBV7-9 TGTGCCAGCAGCTTAGCCAGGGGGATGTGGGAGGCTAACAATGAGCAGTTCTTC CASSLARGMWEANNEQFF
TRBJ1-1 . . TRBV6-2/TRBV6-3 TGTGCCAGCAGTTACTCCCCGGACATCCCGGTAGGGACTGAAGCTTTCTTT CASSYSPDIPVGTEAFF
TRBJ2-3 . few TRBV4-3 TGCGCCAGCAGCCAAAGTATGCGGGGCTTCTCTAGCACAGATACGCAGTATTTT CASSQSMRGFSSTDTQYF
TRBJ2-7 . . TRBV19 TGTGCCAGTAGTACGGCCTTGGGGGCGACCTACGAGCAGTACTTC CASSTALGATYEQYF
TRBJ2-6 . . TRBV20-1 TGCAGTGCTACAGGGGAGGCCAACGTCCTGACTTTC CSATGEANVLTF
TRBJ2-3 . . TRBV27 TGTGCCAGCAGTCCCATCGGGCAGTTGCGGACAGATACGCAGTATTTT CASSPIGQLRTDTQYF
TRBJ1-5 . . TRBV24-1 TGTGCCACCAGTGACCAGCCCGACCCAGGAGCAAATCAGCCCCAGCATTTT CATSDQPDPGANQPQHF
TRBJ2-5 . . TRBV5-1 TGCGCCAGCAGCTTGGATTCTAGAACCGAGACCCAGTACTTC CASSLDSRTETQYF
TRBJ1-3 TRBD1 few TRBV20-1 TGCAGTGCTAGGGGATTAGGGGACAGGGGAGAAGATGGAAACACCATATATTTT CSARGLGDRGEDGNTIYF
TRBJ2-2 . . TRBV9 TGTGCCAGCAGCGTAGGGCCAGGAGGGGCCGGGGAGCTGTTTTTT CASSVGPGGAGELFF
TRBJ1-3 TRBD1 . TRBV4-2 TGTGTCAGCAGCCAGGTAACAGGGGCTAGTTCCGGAAACACCATATATTTT CVSSQVTGASSGNTIYF
TRBJ2-7 TRBD1 few TRBV6-5 TGTGCCAGCAGTTACTCCCGGGACAGGGTCTACGAGCAGTACTTC CASSYSRDRVYEQYF
TRBJ2-1 TRBD2 . TRBV20-1 TGCAGTATACTAAGTCTAGCGGGAGACAATGAGCAGTTCTTC CSILSLAGDNEQFF
TRBJ2-5 . few TRBV3-1 TGTGCCAGCAGCCCCAGGACGGAAGCCCCAGAGACCCAGTACTTC CASSPRTEAPETQYF
TRBJ2-1 TRBD2 few TRBV6-1 TGTGCCAGCAGTCAGAGGGGTATAGCGGGAGGTACCTACAATGAGCAGTTCTTC CASSQRGIAGGTYNEQFF
TRBJ2-1 . few TRBV29-1 TGCAGCGTTGAACGGGAGAGTAATGAGCAGTTCTTC CSVERESNEQFF
TRBJ2-2 . . TRBV29-1 TGCAGCGTAGACCGGGACGGGAACACCGGGGAGCTGTTTTTT CSVDRDGNTGELFF
TRBJ2-5 . few TRBV20-1 TGCAGTGCTATCGGGGCTAGCAGGGAGACCCAGTACTTC CSAIGASRETQYF
TRBJ2-3 . . TRBV30 TGTGCCTGGACCCAAGACCGGAGCTATGCAGATACGCAGTATTTT CAWTQDRSYADTQYF
TRBJ2-3 TRBD1 few TRBV29-1 TGCAGCGTTCGTGACAGGGGTTACACAGATACGCAGTATTTT CSVRDRGYTDTQYF
TRBJ1-5 . . TRBV10-3 TGTGCCATCAGTGAGTCGATAGGGAAAAGCAATCAGCCCCAGCATTTT CAISESIGKSNQPQHF
TRBJ1-1 . few TRBV7-9 TGTGCCAGCAGCTTGGACGGGTACACTGAAGCTTTCTTT CASSLDGYTEAFF
TRBJ2-1 TRBD2 few TRBV5-1 TGCGCCAGCAAGACTAGCGGGATGAATGAGCAGTTCTTC CASKTSGMNEQFF
TRBJ1-5 . . TRBV9 TGTGCCAGCAGCGTAGCAGGGAGCAATCAGCCCCAGCATTTT CASSVAGSNQPQHF
TRBJ1-6 . . TRBV14 TGTGCCAGCAGCCAAGGAAGGTCCGGCAATTCACCCCTCCACTTT CASSQGRSGNSPLHF
TRBJ2-3 TRBD1 . TRBV6-5 TGTGCCAGCATCCCACAGGGGGGAATAACAGATACGCAGTATTTT CASIPQGGITDTQYF
TRBJ1-2 . . TRBV7-2 TGTGCCAGCAGCTGGGAACTGGGGCAGGGACCCTATGGCTACACCTTC CASSWELGQGPYGYTF
TRBJ2-3 . . TRBV6-5 TGTGCCAGCAGTTTAATTGCGGGTTCCACAGATACGCAGTATTTT CASSLIAGSTDTQYF
TRBJ2-1 TRBD1 . TRBV7-9 TGTGCCAGCAGCTTAGCGGGGACAGGGGCGGGTTCCCCCGACAATGAGCAGTTCTTC CASSLAGTGAGSPDNEQFF
TRBJ2-1 TRBD2 few TRBV24-1 TGTGCCACCAGTGATCCTAGCGGGGGTTTGGTGCAGTTCTTC CATSDPSGGLVQFF
TRBJ2-1 TRBD1 . TRBV12-3/TRBV12-4 TGTGCCAGCAGTTTAGCTGGACAGGGGGTAGGCGAGCAGTTCTTC CASSLAGQGVGEQFF
TRBJ2-3 TRBD2 . TRBV20-1 TGCAGCTGGTTCGCGGGAGAAATGAATACGCAGTATTTT CSWFAGEMNTQYF
TRBJ1-1 . . TRBV6-5 TGTGCCAGCAGTTACATTACCAGGGGTTTCAACACTGAAGCTTTCTTT CASSYITRGFNTEAFF
TRBJ2-7 . few TRBV4-3 TGCGCCAGCAGCCAAGAGACTGACATATACGAGCAGTACTTC CASSQETDIYEQYF
TRBJ2-1 TRBD2 few TRBV29-1 TGCAGCGTTGAAGGGGGACTAGCGGGAGTAGGTGAGCAGTTCTTC CSVEGGLAGVGEQFF
TRBJ1-1 TRBD1 few TRBV7-2 TGTGCCAGCAGCTTGGGGACAGGCCACACTGAAGCTTTCTTT CASSLGTGHTEAFF
TRBJ2-7 . few TRBV6-6 TGTGCCAGCAGGGAGGTTGTCTCCTACGAGCAGTACTTC CASREVVSYEQYF
TRBJ2-3 . . TRBV29-1 TGCAGCGTTGAAACCAACACAGATACGCAGTATTTT CSVETNTDTQYF